This TCR beta chain was captured by sequencing in a study of control samples from healthy donors and cancer patients. Libraries were prepared by immunoSEQ multiplex PCR; TCRdb keeps only in-frame clonotypes and omits some of them. The repertoire includes roughly 130,000 clones, over 90% of them detected once, and more than 13% sits in the top ten. Trimming removed 3 bases at V and 0 bases at J, with 11 bases between. The germline gives CDR1 GTSNPN, CDR2 SVGIG (reference sequence). This CDR3 has 14 residues. The sample consisted of PBMCs. This TCR derives from a man aged 60 to 75 with colorectal cancer. This chain connects TRBV30 to TRBJ1-1, with a possible D match to TRBD1 (6 bases). The CDR3 nucleotides read TGTGCCTGGAGGAGGACAGATATGAACACTGAAGCTTTCTTT. This sequence encodes CAWRRTDMNTEAFF.